The 12 T cell receptor beta chains presented below share a single source sample, sequenced in a study of long-term antiretroviral therapy in people with HIV. Assay version v3.0 of immunoSEQ was used, and it was run at survey level. Assay used: immunoSEQ multiplex PCR; TCRdb lists only in-frame clones, some missing. The data show some 30,000 clones, 75% to 95% seen once. Sample: unsorted PBMCs, taken just over 5 years after starting antiretroviral therapy. The source of these receptors is a woman aged 40 to 50 with HIV.

The V gene is TRBV5-1, the J gene TRBJ2-7; the D gene could be TRBD1 or TRBD2 (6 bases each). Germline values: CDR1 SGHRS, CDR2 YFSETQ. The ends were cut back, 0 bases at V and 0 bases at J, with 13 bases in the middle. CDR3 length: 16 amino acids. The CDR3: CASSLERRDISYEQYF. In nucleotides, the CDR3 is TGCGCCAGCAGCTTGGAGCGGCGGGACATCTCCTACGAGCAGTACTTC.

This rearrangement joins TRBV7-9 to TRBJ2-3; 16 bases are a match to TRBD2. The CDR3 extends over 18 amino acids. CDR1 SEHNR and CDR2 FQNEAQ come from the germline V gene (reference sequence). The V and J ends lost 6 bases and 5 bases, in that order; junction bases with no gene match: 11. The CDR3 region is CASSKPGLAGGPGDTQYF. The CDR3 DNA reads TGTGCCAGCAGTAAACCGGGACTAGCGGGAGGGCCCGGAGATACGCAGTATTTT.

The chain joins TRBV4-1 to TRBJ2-5, with TRBD2 identical over 10 bases. Germline V lookup: CDR1 MGHRA, CDR2 YSYEKL. After removal of 3 bases from V and 1 base from J, the junction contained 5 bases not matched to a gene. The CDR3 loop spans 16 amino acids. The DNA for the CDR3 is TGCGCCAGCAGCCATAGACTAGCGGGTCCCCAAGAGACCCAGTACTTC. It specifies CASSHRLAGPQETQYF.

This chain joins TRBV19 and TRBJ1-5; tentatively, D is TRBD1 (6 bases). The CDR3 sequence is 13 residues long. Trimming shortened V by 6 bases and J by 4 bases, and 10 bases separated the two germline ends. The germline V gene has CDR1 LNHDA and CDR2 SQIVND (reference sequence). CDR3 amino acids: CASSVQGNQPQHF. CDR3 DNA sequence: TGTGCCAGTAGCGTACAGGGAAATCAGCCCCAGCATTTT.

The rearrangement joins TRBV11-1 to TRBJ2-1; 9 bases align to TRBD2. The length of the CDR3 is 15 residues. Germline loops: CDR1 SGHAT, CDR2 FQDESV (reference sequence). The junction had 0 bases not matched to a gene; V was cut back by 3 bases and J by 0 bases. The CDR3 sequence is CASSFSGSSYNEQFF. The CDR3, as DNA: TGTGCCAGCAGCTTTAGCGGGAGCTCCTACAATGAGCAGTTCTTC.

The V call is TRBV7-6, the J call TRBJ2-5; a weak D match, TRBD1 (5 bases). CDR1 and CDR2 (germline): SGHVS, FNYEAQ. V was trimmed by 2 bases and J by 5 bases, leaving 12 bases between them. This CDR3 comprises 14 residues. In nucleotides, the CDR3 is TGTGCCAGCAGCTTAACAGGCTTTGGGGAGACCCAGTACTTC. Translated, it gives CASSLTGFGETQYF.

V is TRBV27 and J is TRBJ2-7; D remains unclear. The length of the CDR3 is 12 residues. The V gene's germline CDR1 is MNHEY and CDR2 SMNVEV (reference sequence). V shed 5 bases and J shed 2 bases, with 7 bases lying between them. The CDR3 nucleotides read TGTGCCAGCAGTCCGGGCGCCTACGAGCAGTACTTC. Translated, it gives CASSPGAYEQYF.

The chain employs TRBV7-8 and TRBJ2-1; tentative D call: TRBD2 (6 bases). The ends were cut back, 5 bases at V and 0 bases at J, with 14 bases in the middle. The germline V gene encodes CDR1 SGHVS and CDR2 FQNEAQ. This CDR3 spans 16 amino acids. The CDR3 sequence is CASSPLRESSYNEQFF. The CDR3 coding sequence is TGTGCCAGCAGCCCGCTCCGGGAGAGCTCCTACAATGAGCAGTTCTTC.

J is TRBJ2-6 and V is TRBV4-3; tentatively, D is TRBD1 (6 bases). This CDR3 region has 18 residues. Germline CDR1 is LGHNA and CDR2 is YSLEER. V lost 0 bases and J 1 base, leaving 13 bases between the germline ends. The CDR3 is CASSQDGITGSGANVLTF. Written as DNA, the CDR3 is TGCGCCAGCAGCCAAGACGGGATTACAGGGTCTGGGGCCAACGTCCTGACTTTC.

The V call is TRBV6-1, the J call TRBJ2-1; D might be TRBD2 (5 bases). The V gene lost 4 bases and the J gene lost 4 bases, with 14 bases spanning the gap. The germline V gene has CDR1 MNHNS and CDR2 SASEGT. This CDR3 contains 15 residues. The CDR3 nucleotides read TGTGCCAGCAGTGCCTCCTGGACTGATTACAATGAGCAGTTCTTC. Its protein is CASSASWTDYNEQFF.

This clone turned up a few times. The chain employs TRBV19 and TRBJ2-7; D unclear. The CDR3 contains 13 residues. In germline, CDR1 is LNHDA, CDR2 SQIVND (reference sequence). The germline V and J ends were trimmed by 6 bases and 5 bases, with 14 bases remaining between them. CDR3 region: CASRRIGTHEQYF. The DNA of the CDR3 is TGTGCCAGTAGAAGGATTGGAACCCACGAGCAGTACTTC.

The genes are TRBV14 and TRBJ2-3, with D unresolved. The germline V and J ends were trimmed by 4 bases and 8 bases, with 7 bases remaining between them. The CDR3 has 11 residues. Germline V gene lookup returns CDR1 SGHDN and CDR2 FVKESK. The CDR3: CASSPWGTQYF. In nucleotides, the CDR3 is TGTGCCAGCAGCCCGTGGGGTACGCAGTATTTT.